The T cell receptor beta chain described here comes from a study of T cells in Graves' hyperthyroidism and ophthalmopathy. TCR beta CDR3 sequences were amplified from RNA transcripts. Initially, a first-round RT-PCR of the TCR CDR3 employed the HTBI primer set. TCRdb redid the calling of the multiplex PCR reads with MiXCR, one entry per CDR3 protein. The repertoire holds hundreds of thousands of distinct CDR3 sequences, with about 15% as singletons. With 2 bases removed from V and 13 bases from J, the gap between germline ends came to 9 bases. The CDR3 has 11 residues. The germline V gene encodes CDR1 MNHNS and CDR2 SASEGT. Patients aged 18 to 65 with hyperthyroidism were newly diagnosed, with duration under 2 months. Ten or more counts support this clonotype.

The receptor was isolated from a woman under 40 with Graves' hyperthyroidism. The gene calls are TRBV6-1 and TRBJ2-1; D is possibly TRBD2 (5 bases). Sequenced sample: blood. The CDR3 reads CASSETLAQFF. The CDR3 bases are TGTGCCAGCAGTGAAACGCTAGCTCAGTTCTTC.